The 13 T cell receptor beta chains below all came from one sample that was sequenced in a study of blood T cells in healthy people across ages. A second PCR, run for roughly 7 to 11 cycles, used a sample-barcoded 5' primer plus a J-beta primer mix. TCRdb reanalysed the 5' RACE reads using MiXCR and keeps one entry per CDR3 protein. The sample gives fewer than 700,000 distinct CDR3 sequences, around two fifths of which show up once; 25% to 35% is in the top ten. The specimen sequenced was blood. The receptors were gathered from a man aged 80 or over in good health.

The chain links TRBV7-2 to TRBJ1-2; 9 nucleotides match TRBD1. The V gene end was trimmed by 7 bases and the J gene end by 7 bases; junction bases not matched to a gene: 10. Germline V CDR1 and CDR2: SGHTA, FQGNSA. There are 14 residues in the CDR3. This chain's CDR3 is CTSNSRGQGFGYTF. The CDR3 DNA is TGTACCAGCAATAGTAGGGGACAGGGTTTTGGCTACACCTTC.

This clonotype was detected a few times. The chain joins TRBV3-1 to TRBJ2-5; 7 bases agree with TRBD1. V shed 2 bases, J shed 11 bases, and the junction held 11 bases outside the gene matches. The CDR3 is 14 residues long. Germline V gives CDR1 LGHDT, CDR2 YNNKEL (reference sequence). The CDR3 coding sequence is TGTGCCAGCAGCCAACTCTCAGGGGGTAATGAGCAGTACTTC. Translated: CASSQLSGGNEQYF.

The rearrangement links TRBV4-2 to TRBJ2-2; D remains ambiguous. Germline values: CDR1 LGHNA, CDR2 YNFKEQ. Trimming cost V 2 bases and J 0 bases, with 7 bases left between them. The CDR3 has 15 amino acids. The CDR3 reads CASSQPQTNTGELFF. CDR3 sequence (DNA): TGTGCCAGCAGCCAACCCCAGACGAACACCGGGGAGCTGTTTTTT.

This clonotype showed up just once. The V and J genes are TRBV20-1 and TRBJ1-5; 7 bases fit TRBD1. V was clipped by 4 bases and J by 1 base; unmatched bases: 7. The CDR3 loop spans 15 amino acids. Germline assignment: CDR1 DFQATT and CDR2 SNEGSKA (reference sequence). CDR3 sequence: CSANLLTGSNQPQHF. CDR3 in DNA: TGCAGTGCTAACCTCCTGACAGGGAGCAATCAGCCCCAGCATTTT.

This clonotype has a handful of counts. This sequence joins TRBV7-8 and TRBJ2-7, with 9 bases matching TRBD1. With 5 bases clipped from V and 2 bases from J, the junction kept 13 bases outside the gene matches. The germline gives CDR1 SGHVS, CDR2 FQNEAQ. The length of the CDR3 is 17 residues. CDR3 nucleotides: TGTGCCAGCAGCGGACAGACCGGGACAGGGACCACCTACGAGCAGTACTTC. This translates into CASSGQTGTGTTYEQYF. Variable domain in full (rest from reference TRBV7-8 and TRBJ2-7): GAGVSQSPRYKVAKRGQDVALRCDPISGHVSLFWYQQALGQGPEFLTYFQNEAQLDKSGLPSDRFFAERPEGSVSTLKIQRTQQEDSAVYLCASSGQTGTGTTYEQYFGPGTRLTVT.

CDR3 in DNA: TGCAGTGACATGCAGGCCGGAACCTACAATGAGCAGTTCTTC. Amino acid sequence: CSDMQAGTYNEQFF. The chain joins TRBV20-1 to TRBJ2-1; no reliable D call. V gave up 7 bases and J gave up 2 bases, with 15 bases separating them. Germline CDR1 DFQATT, CDR2 SNEGSKA (reference sequence). This CDR3 has 14 amino acids.

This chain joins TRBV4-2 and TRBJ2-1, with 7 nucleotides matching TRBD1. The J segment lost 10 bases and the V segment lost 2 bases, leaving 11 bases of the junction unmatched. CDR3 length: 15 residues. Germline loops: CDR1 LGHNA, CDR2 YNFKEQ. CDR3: CASSQRDRDSYEQFF. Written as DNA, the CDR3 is TGTGCCAGCAGCCAAAGAGACAGGGATTCCTACGAGCAGTTCTTC.

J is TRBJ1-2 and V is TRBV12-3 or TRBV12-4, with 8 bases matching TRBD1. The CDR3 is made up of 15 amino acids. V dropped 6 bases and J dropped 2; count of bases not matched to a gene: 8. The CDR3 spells CASSLNRGVNYGYTF. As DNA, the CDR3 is TGTGCCAGCAGCTTAAACAGGGGGGTAAACTATGGCTACACCTTC.

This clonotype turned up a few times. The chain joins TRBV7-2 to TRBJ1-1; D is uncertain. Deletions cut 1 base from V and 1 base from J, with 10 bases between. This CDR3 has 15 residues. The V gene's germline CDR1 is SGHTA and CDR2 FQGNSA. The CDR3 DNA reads TGTGCCAGCAGCTTAGGACACAGTTCGAACACTGAAGCTTTCTTT. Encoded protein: CASSLGHSSNTEAFF.

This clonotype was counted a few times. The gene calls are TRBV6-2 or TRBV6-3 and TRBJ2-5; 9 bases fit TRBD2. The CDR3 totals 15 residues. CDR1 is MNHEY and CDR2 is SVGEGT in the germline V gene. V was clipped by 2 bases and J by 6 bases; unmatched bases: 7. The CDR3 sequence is CASSYEAGGSQTQYF. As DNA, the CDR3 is TGTGCCAGCAGTTACGAGGCGGGAGGGTCGCAGACCCAGTACTTC.

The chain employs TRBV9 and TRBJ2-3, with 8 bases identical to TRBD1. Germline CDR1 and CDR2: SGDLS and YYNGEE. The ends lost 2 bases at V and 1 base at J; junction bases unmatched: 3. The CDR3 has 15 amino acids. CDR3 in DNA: TGTGCCAGCAGCGTTGTGACAGGGGGCACAGATACGCAGTATTTT. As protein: CASSVVTGGTDTQYF.

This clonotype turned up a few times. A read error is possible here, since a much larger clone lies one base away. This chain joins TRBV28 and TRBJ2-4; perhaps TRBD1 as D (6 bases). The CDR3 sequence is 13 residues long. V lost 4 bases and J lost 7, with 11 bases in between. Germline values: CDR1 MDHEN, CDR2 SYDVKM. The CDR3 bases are TGTGCCAGCAGTTGGGCAGGGGCGAACATTCAGTACTTC. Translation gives CASSWAGANIQYF. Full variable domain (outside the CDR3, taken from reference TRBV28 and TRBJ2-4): DVKVTQSSRYLVKRTGEKVFLECVQDMDHENMFWYRQDPGLGLRLIYFSYDVKMKEKGDIPEGYSVSREKKERFSLILESASTNQTSMYLCASSWAGANIQYFGAGTRLSVL.

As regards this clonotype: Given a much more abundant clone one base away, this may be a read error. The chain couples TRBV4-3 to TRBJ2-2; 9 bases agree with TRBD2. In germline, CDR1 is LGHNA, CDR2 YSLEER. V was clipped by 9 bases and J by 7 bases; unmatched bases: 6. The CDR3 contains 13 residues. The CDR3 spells CASRRAGGGELFF. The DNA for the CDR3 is TGCGCCAGTAGACGAGCGGGAGGCGGGGAGCTGTTTTTT.